The table lists the clone carrying this T cell receptor (beta chain) with a few counts. This sample is part of a study of CD8+CD57+ T cells in acquired aplastic anemia. Profiles of TCR beta VDJ and CDR3 were generated from a genomic DNA template. In TCRdb, the reads were re-called with MiXCR into one record per CDR3 protein. The table lists some 240,000 distinct CDR3 sequences, roughly 33% of them singletons, with 1.1% in the top ten. Germline V gene lookup returns CDR1 ENHRY and CDR2 SYGVKD. This CDR3 comprises 15 residues. Trimming took 11 bases from V and 2 from J, leaving 21 bases between them. The receptor was isolated from a human donor in good health, serving as a control. This sequence joins TRBV10-3 and TRBJ1-1; D possibly corresponds to TRBD1 (5 bases). The source material was sorted CD4+, CD8+, or CD8+CD57+ T cells (not recorded which) from PBMCs. CDR3 amino acids: CASNRLLYINTEAFF. Here the CDR3 DNA reads TGTGCCTCGAACAGGTTACTATATATCAACACTGAAGCTTTCTTT.